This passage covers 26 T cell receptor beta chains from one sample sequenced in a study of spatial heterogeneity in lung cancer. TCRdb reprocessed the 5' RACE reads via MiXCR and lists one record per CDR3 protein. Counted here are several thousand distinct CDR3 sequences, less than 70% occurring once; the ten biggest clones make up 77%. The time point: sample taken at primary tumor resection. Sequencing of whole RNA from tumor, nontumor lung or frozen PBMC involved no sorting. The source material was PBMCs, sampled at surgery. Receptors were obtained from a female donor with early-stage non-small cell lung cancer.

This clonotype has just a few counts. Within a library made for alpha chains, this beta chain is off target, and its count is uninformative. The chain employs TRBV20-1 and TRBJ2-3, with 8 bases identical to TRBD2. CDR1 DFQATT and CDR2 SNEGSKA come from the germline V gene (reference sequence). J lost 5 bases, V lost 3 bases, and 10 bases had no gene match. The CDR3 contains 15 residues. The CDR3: CSASASGSGVDTQYF. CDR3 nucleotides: TGCAGTGCTAGTGCGAGCGGGAGTGGGGTAGATACGCAGTATTTT.

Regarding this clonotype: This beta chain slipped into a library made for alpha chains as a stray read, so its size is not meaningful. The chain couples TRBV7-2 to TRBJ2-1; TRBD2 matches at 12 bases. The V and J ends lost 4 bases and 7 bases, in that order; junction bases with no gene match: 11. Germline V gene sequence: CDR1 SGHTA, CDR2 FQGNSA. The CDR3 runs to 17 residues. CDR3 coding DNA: TGTGCCAGCAGCTGGGGCCTAGCGGGGGGGCCGGGAAATGAGCAGTTCTTC. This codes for CASSWGLAGGPGNEQFF.

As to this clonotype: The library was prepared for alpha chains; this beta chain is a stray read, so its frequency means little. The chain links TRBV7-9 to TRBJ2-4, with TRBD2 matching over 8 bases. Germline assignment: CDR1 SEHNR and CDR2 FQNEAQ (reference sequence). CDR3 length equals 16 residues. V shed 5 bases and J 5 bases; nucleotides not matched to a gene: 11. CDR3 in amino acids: CASSARGGGQENIQYF. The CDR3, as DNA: TGTGCCAGCAGCGCTCGCGGCGGGGGGCAAGAAAACATTCAGTACTTC.

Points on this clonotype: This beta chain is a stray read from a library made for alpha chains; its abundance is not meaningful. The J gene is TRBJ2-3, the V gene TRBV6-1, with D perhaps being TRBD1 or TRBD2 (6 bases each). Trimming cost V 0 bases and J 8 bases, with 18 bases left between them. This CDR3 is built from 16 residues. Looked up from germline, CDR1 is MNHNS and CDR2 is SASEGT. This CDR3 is CASSEAGTMAGGTQYF. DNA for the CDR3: TGTGCCAGCAGTGAAGCTGGGACAATGGCCGGGGGTACGCAGTATTTT.

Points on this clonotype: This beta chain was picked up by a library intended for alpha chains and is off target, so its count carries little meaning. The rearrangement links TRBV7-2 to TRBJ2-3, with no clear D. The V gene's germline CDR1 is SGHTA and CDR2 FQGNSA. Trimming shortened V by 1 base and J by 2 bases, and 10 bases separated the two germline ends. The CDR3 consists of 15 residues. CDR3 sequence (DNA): TGTGCCAGCAGCTTAGGGACGGTTAACACAGATACGCAGTATTTT. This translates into CASSLGTVNTDTQYF.

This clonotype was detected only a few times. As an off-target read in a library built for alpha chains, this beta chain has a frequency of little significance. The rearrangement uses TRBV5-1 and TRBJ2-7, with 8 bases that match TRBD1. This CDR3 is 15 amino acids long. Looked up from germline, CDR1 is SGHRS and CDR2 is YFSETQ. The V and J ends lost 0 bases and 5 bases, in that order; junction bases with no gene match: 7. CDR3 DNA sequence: TGCGCCAGCAGCTTGGCCACAGGGGGTTTCGACGAGCAGTACGTC. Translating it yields CASSLATGGFDEQYV.

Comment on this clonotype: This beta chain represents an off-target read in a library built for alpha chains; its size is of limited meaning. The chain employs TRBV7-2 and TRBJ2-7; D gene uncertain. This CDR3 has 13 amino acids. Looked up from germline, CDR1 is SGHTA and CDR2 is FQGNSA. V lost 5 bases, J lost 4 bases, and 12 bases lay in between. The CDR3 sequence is CASSQEVVYEQYF. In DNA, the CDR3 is TGTGCCAGCAGCCAAGAGGTGGTTTACGAGCAGTACTTC.

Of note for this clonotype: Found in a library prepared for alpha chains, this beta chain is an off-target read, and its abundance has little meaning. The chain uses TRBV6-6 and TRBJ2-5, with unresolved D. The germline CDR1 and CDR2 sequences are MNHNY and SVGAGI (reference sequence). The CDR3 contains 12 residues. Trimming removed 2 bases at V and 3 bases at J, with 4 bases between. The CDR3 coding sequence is TGTGCCAGCAGTTACACAAAAGAGACCCAGTACTTC. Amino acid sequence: CASSYTKETQYF.

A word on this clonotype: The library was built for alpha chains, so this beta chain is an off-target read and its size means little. This chain's CDR3 is CASNRADSLQSYEQYV. CDR3 DNA sequence: TGTGCCAGCAATCGGGCGGACAGCCTACAGTCCTACGAGCAGTACGTC. The genes are TRBV6-2 or TRBV6-3 and TRBJ2-7; the D gene is possibly TRBD1 (6 bases). Germline CDR1 is MNHEY and CDR2 is SVGEGT. V gave up 7 bases and J gave up 1 base, with 20 bases separating them. The CDR3 consists of 16 residues.

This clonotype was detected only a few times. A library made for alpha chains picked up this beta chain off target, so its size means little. The CDR3, as DNA: TGTGCCAGGGCTCCCATAGCGGGCCCCTACAATGAGCAGTTCTTC. Translating gives CARAPIAGPYNEQFF. The genes are TRBV7-9 and TRBJ2-1; 7 bases are shared with TRBD2. This CDR3 has 15 residues. Per germline, CDR1 SEHNR and CDR2 FQNEAQ (reference sequence). The junction had 10 bases not matched to a gene; V was cut back by 9 bases and J by 2 bases.

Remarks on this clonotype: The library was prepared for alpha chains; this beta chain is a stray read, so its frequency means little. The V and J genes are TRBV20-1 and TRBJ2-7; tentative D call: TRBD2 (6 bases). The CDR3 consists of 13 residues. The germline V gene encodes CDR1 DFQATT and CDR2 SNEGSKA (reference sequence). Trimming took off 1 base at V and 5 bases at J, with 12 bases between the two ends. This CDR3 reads CSARGLVEHEQYF. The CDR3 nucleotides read TGCAGTGCTAGAGGACTAGTGGAGCACGAGCAGTACTTC.

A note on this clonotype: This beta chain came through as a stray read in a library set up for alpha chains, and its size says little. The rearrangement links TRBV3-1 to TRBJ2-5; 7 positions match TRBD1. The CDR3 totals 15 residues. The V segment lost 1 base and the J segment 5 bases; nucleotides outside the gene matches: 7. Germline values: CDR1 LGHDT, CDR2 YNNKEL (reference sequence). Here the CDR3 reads CASSQVDRDGETQYF. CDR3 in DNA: TGTGCCAGCAGCCAAGTTGACAGGGACGGGGAGACCCAGTACTTC.

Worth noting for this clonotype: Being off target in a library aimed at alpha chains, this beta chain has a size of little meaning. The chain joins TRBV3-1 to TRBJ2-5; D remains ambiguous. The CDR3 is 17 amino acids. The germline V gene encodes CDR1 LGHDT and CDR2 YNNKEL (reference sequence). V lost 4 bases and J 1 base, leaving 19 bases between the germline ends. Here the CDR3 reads CASSPYSLREIQETQYF. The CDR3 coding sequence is TGTGCCAGCAGCCCCTATAGTCTTAGGGAAATCCAAGAGACCCAGTACTTC.

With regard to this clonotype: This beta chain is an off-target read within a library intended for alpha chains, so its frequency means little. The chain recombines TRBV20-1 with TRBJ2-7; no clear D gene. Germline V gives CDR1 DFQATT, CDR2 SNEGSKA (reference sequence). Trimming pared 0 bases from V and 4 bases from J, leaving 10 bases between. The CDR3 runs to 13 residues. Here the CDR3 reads CSAREELAYEQYV. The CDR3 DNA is TGCAGTGCTAGAGAGGAGCTTGCTTACGAGCAGTACGTC.

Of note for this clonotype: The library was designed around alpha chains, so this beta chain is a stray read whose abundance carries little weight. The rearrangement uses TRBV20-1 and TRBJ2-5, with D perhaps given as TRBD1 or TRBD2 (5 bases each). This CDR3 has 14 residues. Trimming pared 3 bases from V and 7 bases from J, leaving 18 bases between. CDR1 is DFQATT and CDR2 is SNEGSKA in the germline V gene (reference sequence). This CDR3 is CSARGDHPLGTQYF. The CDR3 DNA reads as TGCAGTGCTAGGGGGGATCATCCATTGGGGACCCAGTACTTC.

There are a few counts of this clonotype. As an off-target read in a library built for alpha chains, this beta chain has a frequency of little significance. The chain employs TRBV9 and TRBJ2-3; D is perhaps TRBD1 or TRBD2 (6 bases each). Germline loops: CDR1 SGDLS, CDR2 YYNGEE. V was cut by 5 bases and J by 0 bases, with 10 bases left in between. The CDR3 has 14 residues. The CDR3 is CASRRGASTDTQYF. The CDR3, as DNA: TGTGCCAGCAGGAGGGGGGCCAGCACAGATACGCAGTATTTT.

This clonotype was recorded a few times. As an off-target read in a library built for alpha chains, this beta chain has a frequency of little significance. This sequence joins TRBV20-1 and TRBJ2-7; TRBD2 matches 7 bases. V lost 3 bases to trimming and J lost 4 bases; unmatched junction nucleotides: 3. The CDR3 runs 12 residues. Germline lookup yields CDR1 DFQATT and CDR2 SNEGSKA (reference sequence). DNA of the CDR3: TGCAGTGCTAGCGGGAGGACGTACGAGCAGTACTTC. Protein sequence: CSASGRTYEQYF.

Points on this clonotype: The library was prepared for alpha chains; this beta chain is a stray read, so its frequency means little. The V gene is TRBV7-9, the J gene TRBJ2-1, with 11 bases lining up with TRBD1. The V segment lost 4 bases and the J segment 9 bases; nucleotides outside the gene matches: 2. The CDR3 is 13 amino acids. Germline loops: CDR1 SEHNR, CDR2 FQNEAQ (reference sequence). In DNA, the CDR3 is TGTGCCAGCAGCTGGACAGGGGGCAGTGAGCAGTTCTTC. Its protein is CASSWTGGSEQFF.

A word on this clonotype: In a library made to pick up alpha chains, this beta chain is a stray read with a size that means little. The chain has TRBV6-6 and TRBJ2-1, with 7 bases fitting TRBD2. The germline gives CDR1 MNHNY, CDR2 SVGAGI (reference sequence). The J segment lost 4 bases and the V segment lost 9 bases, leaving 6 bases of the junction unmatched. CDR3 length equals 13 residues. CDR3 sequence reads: CASKTSAYNEQFF. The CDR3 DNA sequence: TGTGCCAGTAAAACTAGCGCTTACAATGAGCAGTTCTTC.

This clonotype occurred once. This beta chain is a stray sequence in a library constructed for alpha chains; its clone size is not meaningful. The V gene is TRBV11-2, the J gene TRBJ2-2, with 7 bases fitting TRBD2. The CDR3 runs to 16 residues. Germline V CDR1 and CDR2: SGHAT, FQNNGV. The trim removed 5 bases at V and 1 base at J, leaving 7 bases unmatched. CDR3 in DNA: TGTGCCAGCAGCCAGAGGGTAGCGGGGAACACCGGGGAGCTGTTTTTT. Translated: CASSQRVAGNTGELFF.

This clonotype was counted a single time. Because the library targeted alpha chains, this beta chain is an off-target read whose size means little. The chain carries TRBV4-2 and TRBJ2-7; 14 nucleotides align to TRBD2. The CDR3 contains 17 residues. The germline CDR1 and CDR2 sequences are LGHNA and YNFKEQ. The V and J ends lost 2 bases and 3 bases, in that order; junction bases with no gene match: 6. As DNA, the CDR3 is TGTGCCAGCAGCCAATCCACCGGGACTAGCGGGAGCTACGAGCAGTACTTC. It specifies CASSQSTGTSGSYEQYF.

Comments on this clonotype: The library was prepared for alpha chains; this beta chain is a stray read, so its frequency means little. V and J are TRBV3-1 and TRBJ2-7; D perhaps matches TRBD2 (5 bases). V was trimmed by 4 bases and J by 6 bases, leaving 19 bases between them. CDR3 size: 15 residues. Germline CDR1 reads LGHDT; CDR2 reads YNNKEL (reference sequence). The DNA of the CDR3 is TGTGCCAGCAGCCCGCTTCTAGGGAGCGCGGGCGAGCAGTACTTC. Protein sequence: CASSPLLGSAGEQYF.

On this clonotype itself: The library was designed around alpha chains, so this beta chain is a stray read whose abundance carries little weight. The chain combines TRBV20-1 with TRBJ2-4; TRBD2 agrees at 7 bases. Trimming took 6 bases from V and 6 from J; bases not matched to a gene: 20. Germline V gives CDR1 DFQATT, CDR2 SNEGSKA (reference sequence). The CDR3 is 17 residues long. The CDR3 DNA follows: TGCAGTGCCTCAGACTTCAGCGGGGAGTCGTACGGAAACATTCAGTACTTC. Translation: CSASDFSGESYGNIQYF.

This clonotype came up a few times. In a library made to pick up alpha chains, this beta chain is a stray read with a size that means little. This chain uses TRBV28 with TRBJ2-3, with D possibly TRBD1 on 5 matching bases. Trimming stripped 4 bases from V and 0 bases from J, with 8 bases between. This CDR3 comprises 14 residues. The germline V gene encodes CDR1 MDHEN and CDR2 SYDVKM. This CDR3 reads CASSSPGSTDTQYF. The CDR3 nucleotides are TGTGCCAGCAGTTCACCAGGGAGCACAGATACGCAGTATTTT.

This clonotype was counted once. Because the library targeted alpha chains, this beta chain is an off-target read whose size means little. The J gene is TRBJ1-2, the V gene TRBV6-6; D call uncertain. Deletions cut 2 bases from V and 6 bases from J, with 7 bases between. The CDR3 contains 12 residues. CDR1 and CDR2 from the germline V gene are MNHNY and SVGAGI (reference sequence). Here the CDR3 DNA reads TGTGCCAGCAGTTACATCCAGGATGGCTACACCTTC. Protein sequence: CASSYIQDGYTF.

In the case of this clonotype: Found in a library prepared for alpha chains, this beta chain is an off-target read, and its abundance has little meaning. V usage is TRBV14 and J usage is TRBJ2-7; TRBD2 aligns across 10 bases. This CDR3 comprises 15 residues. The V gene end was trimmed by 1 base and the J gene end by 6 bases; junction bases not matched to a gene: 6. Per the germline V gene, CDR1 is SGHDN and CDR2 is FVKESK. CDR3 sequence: CASSQVLAGVTEQYF. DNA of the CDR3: TGTGCCAGCAGCCAAGTCCTAGCGGGAGTAACCGAGCAGTACTTC. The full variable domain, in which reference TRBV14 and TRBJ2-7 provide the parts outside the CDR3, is EAGVTQFPSHSVIEKGQTVTLRCDPISGHDNLYWYRRVMGKEIKFLLHFVKESKQDESGMPNNRFLAERTGGTYSTLKVQPAELEDSGVYFCASSQVLAGVTEQYFGPGTRLTVT.